Included here is one T cell receptor (beta chain) sequence, with context. The CDR3 sequence is 15 residues long. V lost 6 bases and J lost 1; bases outside the gene matches: 6. The V gene's germline CDR1 is SGHDN and CDR2 FVKESK. The sample comes from a study of blood T cell repertoires in COVID-19. For the study at large: The United States, Italy and Spain were the sources of the acute and convalescent COVID-19 samples. In each case, the material was cDNA or gDNA derived from T cells, B-cell-depleted T cells, or PBMCs.

In the authors' workflow: Estimated nucleated cell counts came from reference gene primer amplification. Produced via immunoSEQ multiplex PCR; TCRdb's table is partial and in-frame only. V and J calls and clone size are as listed in that table; D and trimming were resolved from the DNA. The table has around 53,000 clones, 65% to 80% seen once. What was sequenced was peripheral blood. The genes are TRBV14 and TRBJ1-1; 9 bases are a match to TRBD1. The receptor comes from a man in his 70s with active or convalescent COVID-19. CDR3 sequence reads: CASSQTGGWNTEAFF. DNA of the CDR3: TGTGCCAGCAGTCAAACAGGGGGCTGGAACACTGAAGCTTTCTTT. The variable domain in full, with the rest retrieved from reference TRBV14 and TRBJ1-1, is EAGVTQFPSHSVIEKGQTVTLRCDPISGHDNLYWYRRVMGKEIKFLLHFVKESKQDESGMPNNRFLAERTGGTYSTLKVQPAELEDSGVYFCASSQTGGWNTEAFFGQGTRLTVV.